This T cell receptor (beta chain) was documented in a study of cytomegalovirus exposure and HLA in healthy donors. General study findings and limits: Relative to the approximately 670-donor mean, N-insertions were reportedly fewer in an Asian-associated ancestry cluster in a later analysis.

Germline V lookup: CDR1 SEHNR, CDR2 FQNEAQ (reference sequence). Trimming left V 2 bases short and J 4 bases short, with 3 bases between. The CDR3 length is 11 residues. Amplification used 60 Vbeta primers and 13 Jbeta primers. Sequenced by immunoSEQ multiplex PCR; TCRdb stores in-frame clones only, minus some. Its table lists 200,000 to 250,000 clones. As for this clone: Its antigen is currently unknown.

This receptor was obtained from a woman aged 25-40 years in good health and CMV-seropositive. The genes are TRBV7-9 and TRBJ2-7; D unclear. Sequenced input: PBMCs. CDR3 protein: CASSLTYEQYF. The CDR3 DNA is TGTGCCAGCAGCTTAACATACGAGCAGTACTTC.